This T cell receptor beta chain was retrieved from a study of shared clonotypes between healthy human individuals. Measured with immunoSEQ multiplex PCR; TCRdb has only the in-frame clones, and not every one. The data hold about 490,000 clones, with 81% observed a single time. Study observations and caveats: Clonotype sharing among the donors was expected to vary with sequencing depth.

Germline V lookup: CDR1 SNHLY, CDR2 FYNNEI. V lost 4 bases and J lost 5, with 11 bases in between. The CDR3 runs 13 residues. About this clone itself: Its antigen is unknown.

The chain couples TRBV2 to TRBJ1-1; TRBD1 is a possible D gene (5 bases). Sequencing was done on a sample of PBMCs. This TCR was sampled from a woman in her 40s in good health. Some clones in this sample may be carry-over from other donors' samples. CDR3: CASSGGGETEAFF. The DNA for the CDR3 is TGTGCCAGCAGTGGGGGAGGGGAGACTGAAGCTTTCTTT.